This TCR beta chain originates from a study of T cells in Graves' hyperthyroidism and ophthalmopathy. Between the trimmed V and J ends, which lost 5 bases and 8 bases, there was a span of 10 bases. This CDR3 comprises 12 residues. Per germline, CDR1 MNHEY and CDR2 SVGEGT. This clonotype was recorded only once. What was amplified from RNA transcripts were TCR beta CDR3 regions. The HTBI primer set served for first-round RT-PCR of the TCR CDR3. A single record per CDR3 protein comes from TCRdb applying MiXCR to the multiplex PCR reads. The repertoire has about 290,000 distinct CDR3 sequences, 13% of them found once; the top ten carry approximately 8.6%.

What was sequenced was blood. The sequence derives from a woman aged 25 to 45 with Graves' hyperthyroidism that later progressed to Graves' ophthalmopathy. The V and J genes are TRBV6-2 or TRBV6-3 and TRBJ2-1; possible D gene TRBD2, 5 bases. The CDR3 loop is CASSGSNDEQFF. CDR3 nucleotides: TGTGCCAGCAGTGGGAGTAACGATGAGCAGTTCTTC.